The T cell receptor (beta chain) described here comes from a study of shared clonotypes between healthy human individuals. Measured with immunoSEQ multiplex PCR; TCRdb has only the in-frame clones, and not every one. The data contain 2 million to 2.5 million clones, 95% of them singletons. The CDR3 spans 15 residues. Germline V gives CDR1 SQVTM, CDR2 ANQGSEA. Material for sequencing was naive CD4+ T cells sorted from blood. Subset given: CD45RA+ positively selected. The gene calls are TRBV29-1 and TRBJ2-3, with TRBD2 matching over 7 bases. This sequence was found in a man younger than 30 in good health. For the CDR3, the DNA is TGCAGTACTGGGGAGGCGGGAGTTTTCACAGATACGCAGTATTTT. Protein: CSTGEAGVFTDTQYF.